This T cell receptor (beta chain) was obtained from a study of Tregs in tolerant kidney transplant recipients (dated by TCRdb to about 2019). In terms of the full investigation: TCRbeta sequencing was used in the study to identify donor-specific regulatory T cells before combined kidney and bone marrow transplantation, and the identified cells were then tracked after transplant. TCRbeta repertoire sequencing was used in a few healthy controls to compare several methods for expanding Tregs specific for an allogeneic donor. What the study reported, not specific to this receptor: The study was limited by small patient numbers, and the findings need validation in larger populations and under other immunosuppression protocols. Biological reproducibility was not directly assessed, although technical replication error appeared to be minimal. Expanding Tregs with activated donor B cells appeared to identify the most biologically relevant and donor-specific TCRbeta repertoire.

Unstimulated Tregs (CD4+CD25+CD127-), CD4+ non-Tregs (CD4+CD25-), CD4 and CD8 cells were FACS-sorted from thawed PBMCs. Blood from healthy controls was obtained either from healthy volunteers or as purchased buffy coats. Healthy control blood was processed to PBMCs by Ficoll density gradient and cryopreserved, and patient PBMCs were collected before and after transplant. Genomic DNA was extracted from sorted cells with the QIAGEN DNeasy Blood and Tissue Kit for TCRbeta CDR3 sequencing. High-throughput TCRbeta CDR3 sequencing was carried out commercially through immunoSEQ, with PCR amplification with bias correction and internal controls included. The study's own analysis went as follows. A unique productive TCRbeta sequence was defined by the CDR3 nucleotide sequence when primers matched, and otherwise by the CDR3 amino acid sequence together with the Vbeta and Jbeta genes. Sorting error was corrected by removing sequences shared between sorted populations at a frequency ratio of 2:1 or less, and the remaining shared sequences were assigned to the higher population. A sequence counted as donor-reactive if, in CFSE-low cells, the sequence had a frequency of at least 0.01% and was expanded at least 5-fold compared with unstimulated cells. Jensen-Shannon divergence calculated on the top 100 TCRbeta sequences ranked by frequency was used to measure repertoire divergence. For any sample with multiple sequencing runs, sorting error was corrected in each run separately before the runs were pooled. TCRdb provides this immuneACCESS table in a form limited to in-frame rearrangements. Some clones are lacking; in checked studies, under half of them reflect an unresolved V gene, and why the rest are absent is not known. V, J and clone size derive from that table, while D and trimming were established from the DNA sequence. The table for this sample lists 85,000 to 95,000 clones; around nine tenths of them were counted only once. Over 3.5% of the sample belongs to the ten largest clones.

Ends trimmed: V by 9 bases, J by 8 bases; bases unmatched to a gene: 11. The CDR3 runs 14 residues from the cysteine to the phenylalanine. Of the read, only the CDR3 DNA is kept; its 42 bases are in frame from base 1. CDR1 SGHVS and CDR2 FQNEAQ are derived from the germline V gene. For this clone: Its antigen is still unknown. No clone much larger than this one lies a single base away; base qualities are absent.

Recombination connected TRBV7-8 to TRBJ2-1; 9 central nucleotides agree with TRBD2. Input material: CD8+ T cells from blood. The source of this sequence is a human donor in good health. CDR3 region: CASLRGGARDEQFF. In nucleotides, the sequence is TGTGCCAGTTTACGCGGGGGGGCCAGAGATGAGCAGTTCTTC.